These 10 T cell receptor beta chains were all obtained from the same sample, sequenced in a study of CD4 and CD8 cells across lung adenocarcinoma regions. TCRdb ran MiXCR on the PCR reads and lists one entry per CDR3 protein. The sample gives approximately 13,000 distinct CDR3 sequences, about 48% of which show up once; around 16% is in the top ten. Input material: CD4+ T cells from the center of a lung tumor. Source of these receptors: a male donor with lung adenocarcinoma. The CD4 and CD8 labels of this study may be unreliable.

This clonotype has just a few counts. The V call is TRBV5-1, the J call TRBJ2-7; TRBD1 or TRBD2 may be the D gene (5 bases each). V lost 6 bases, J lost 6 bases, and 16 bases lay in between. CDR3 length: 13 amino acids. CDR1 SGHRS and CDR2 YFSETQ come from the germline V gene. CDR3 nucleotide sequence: TGCGCCAGCAACGCCAGGGAGCAGGGCGAGCAGTACTTC. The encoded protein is CASNAREQGEQYF.

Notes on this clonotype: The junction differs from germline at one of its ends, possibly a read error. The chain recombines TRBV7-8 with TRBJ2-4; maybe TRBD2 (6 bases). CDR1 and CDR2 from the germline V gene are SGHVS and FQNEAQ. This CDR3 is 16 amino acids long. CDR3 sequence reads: CASSFGGLGAKDIQYF. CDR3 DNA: TGTGCCAGCAGCTTCGGGGGACTGGGAGCCAAAGACATTCAGTACTTC.

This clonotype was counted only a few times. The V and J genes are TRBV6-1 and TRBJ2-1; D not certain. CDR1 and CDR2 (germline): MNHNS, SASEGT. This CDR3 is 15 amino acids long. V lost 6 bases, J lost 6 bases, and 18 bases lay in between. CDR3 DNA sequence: TGTGCCAGCAGCCTGAACGATGGGTTGGGCAATGAGCAGTTCTTC. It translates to CASSLNDGLGNEQFF.

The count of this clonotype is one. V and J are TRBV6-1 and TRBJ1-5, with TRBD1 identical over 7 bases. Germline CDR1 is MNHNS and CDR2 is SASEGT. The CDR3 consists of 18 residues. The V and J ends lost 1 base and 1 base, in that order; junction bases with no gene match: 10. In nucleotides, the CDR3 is TGTGCCAGCAGTGAAGGACAGGGACCAGGGAGAAGCAATCAGCCCCAGCATTTT. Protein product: CASSEGQGPGRSNQPQHF.

The CDR3 reads CASSGPGTGHNEQFF. The CDR3 DNA reads TGTGCCAGCAGTGGGCCCGGGACAGGGCACAATGAGCAGTTCTTC. V and J are TRBV6-1 and TRBJ2-1; 9 positions match TRBD1. Looked up from germline, CDR1 is MNHNS and CDR2 is SASEGT. This CDR3 is built from 15 residues. J lost 5 bases, V lost 4 bases, and 6 bases had no gene match.

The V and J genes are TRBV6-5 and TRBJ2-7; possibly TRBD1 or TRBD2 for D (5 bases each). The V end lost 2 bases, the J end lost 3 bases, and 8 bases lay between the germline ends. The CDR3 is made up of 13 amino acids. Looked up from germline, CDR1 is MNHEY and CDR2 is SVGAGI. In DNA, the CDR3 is TGTGCCAGCAGTTACGGGACGAACTACGAGCAGTACTTC. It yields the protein CASSYGTNYEQYF.

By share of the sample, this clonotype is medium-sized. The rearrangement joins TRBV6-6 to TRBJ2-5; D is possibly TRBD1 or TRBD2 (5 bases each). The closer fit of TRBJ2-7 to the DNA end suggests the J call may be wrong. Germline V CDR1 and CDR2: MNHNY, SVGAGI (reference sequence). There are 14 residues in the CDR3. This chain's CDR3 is CASIAPLRGSEQYF. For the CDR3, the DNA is TGTGCCAGCATCGCACCCCTCCGGGGCAGCGAGCAGTACTTC.

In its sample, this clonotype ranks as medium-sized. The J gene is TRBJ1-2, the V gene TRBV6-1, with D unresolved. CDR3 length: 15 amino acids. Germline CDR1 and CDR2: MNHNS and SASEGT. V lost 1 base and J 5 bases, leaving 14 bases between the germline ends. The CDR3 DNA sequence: TGTGCCAGCAGTGAAGGCTACACCGCGAGATATGGCTACACCTTC. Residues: CASSEGYTARYGYTF.

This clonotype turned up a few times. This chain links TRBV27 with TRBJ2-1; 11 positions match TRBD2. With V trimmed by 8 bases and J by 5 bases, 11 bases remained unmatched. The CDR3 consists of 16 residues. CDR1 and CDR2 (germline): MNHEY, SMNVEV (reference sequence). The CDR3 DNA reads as TGTGCCAGCGTGGGGCGACTAGCGGGGTCCCACAATGAGCAGTTCTTC. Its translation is CASVGRLAGSHNEQFF.

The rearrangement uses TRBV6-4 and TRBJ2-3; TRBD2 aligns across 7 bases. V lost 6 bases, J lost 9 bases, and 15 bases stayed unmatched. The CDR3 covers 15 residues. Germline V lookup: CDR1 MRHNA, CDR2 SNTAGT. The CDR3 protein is CASSLGAGTKDTQYF. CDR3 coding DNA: TGTGCCAGCAGCCTGGGAGCGGGGACCAAAGACACGCAGTATTTT.